These 12 T cell receptor beta chains were all obtained from the same sample, sequenced in a study of cytomegalovirus exposure and HLA in healthy donors. PCR amplification relied on 60 Vbeta primers (plus 13 Jbeta primers). This table comes from immunoSEQ multiplex PCR, and its TCRdb copy is limited to in-frame clones, with some not included. The data contain under 150,000 clones, roughly four fifths of them seen just once; the ten biggest clones take up approximately 2.9%. The sequenced sample was PBMCs. The origin of the receptors is a man aged 35-49 years in good health and CMV-seropositive.

V gene TRBV19 combines with J gene TRBJ1-1; D not resolved. V gave up 5 bases and J gave up 1 base, with 8 bases separating them. CDR1 LNHDA and CDR2 SQIVND come from the germline V gene (reference sequence). This CDR3 region has 13 residues. DNA of the CDR3: TGTGCCAGTAGTCCCCCTTGGAACACTGAAGCTTTCTTT. Its translation: CASSPPWNTEAFF.

This chain uses TRBV7-3 with TRBJ2-3, with 7 positions matching TRBD2. The germline V gene encodes CDR1 SGHTA and CDR2 FQGTGA. J was trimmed by 2 bases and V by 2 bases; bases with no gene match: 1. The CDR3 is 14 amino acids. The CDR3 reads CASSLGTTTDTQYF. The CDR3 region has the DNA TGTGCCAGCAGCTTAGGGACTACCACAGATACGCAGTATTTT.

The J gene is TRBJ2-4, the V gene TRBV7-3, with D possibly matching TRBD1 (5 bases). V was trimmed by 8 bases and J by 4 bases, leaving 12 bases between them. Germline V gene data show CDR1 as SGHTA and CDR2 as FQGTGA. The CDR3 runs to 13 residues. DNA of the CDR3: TGTGCCAGCGGCACAGGCGCGAAAAACATTCAGTACTTC. Its translation is CASGTGAKNIQYF.

This clone appeared a few times. The CDR3: CATTRYAPGSSYEQYF. The DNA for the CDR3 is TGTGCCACAACCCGGTATGCTCCGGGAAGCTCCTACGAGCAGTACTTC. The chain couples TRBV7-3 to TRBJ2-7; D is perhaps TRBD2 (5 bases). There are 16 residues in the CDR3. Germline V gene data show CDR1 as SGHTA and CDR2 as FQGTGA. Trimming shortened V by 10 bases and J by 0 bases, and 22 bases separated the two germline ends.

This clone has only one observation. The chain has TRBV27 and TRBJ2-7; 8 nucleotides agree with TRBD2. Germline-derived CDR1 and CDR2 are MNHEY and SMNVEV (reference sequence). This CDR3 has 15 amino acids. With V trimmed by 4 bases and J by 4 bases, 9 bases remained unmatched. CDR3 residues: CASSSTGGPVYEQYF. The CDR3 DNA sequence: TGTGCCAGCAGTTCTACGGGAGGGCCTGTTTACGAGCAGTACTTC.

Only one count was recorded for this clone. This chain links TRBV7-2 with TRBJ2-5; D may be TRBD2 (6 bases). Trimming cost V 0 bases and J 4 bases, with 9 bases left between them. Per germline, CDR1 SGHTA and CDR2 FQGNSA. The CDR3 has 14 amino acids. CDR3 DNA: TGTGCCAGCAGCTTAGCCTCTAGCGCAGAGACCCAGTACTTC. Translation gives CASSLASSAETQYF.

For the CDR3, the DNA is TGTGCCATCAGTGAGCCCGGGACAGGGGGGCAGACCCAGTACTTC. Translated, it gives CAISEPGTGGQTQYF. The V gene is TRBV10-3, the J gene TRBJ2-5, with 11 bases aligning to TRBD1. Germline-derived CDR1 and CDR2 are ENHRY and SYGVKD. The trim removed 2 bases at V and 6 bases at J, leaving 5 bases unmatched. This CDR3 comprises 15 residues.

The chain couples TRBV7-2 to TRBJ2-6; D is ambiguous. The CDR3 sequence is 15 residues long. V was cut by 5 bases and J by 1 base, with 9 bases left in between. Germline lookup yields CDR1 SGHTA and CDR2 FQGNSA. The CDR3 sequence is CASSKEVSGANVLTF. CDR3 nucleotides: TGTGCCAGCAGCAAAGAGGTGTCTGGGGCCAACGTCCTGACTTTC.

This chain uses TRBV6-5 with TRBJ2-7; 9 bases match TRBD2. Germline CDR1 is MNHEY and CDR2 is SVGAGI. V trimming: 6 bases; J trimming: 2 bases; junction bases outside the gene matches: 5. The CDR3 length is 14 residues. Written as DNA, the CDR3 is TGTGCCAGCAGGCCGTCTAGCGGGACCTACGAGCAGTACTTC. As protein: CASRPSSGTYEQYF.

The V call is TRBV29-1, the J call TRBJ1-2; D not resolved. The CDR3 runs 15 residues. Germline assignment: CDR1 SQVTM and CDR2 ANQGSEA. The V and J ends lost 0 bases and 0 bases respectively, with 11 bases between them. CDR3 nucleotides: TGCAGCGTTGAAGATTGGGTGGGAGCTAACTATGGCTACACCTTC. It yields the protein CSVEDWVGANYGYTF.

With respect to this clone: Other nucleotide sequences in the sample specify the same CDR3. V usage is TRBV5-4 and J usage is TRBJ1-5; 8 bases fit TRBD1. The CDR3 covers 14 residues. CDR1 and CDR2 (germline): SGHNT, YYREEE (reference sequence). Trimming removed 3 bases from V and 4 bases from J; junction bases left unmatched: 3. The CDR3 DNA follows: TGTGCCAGCAGCTCACAGGGGGGGAATCAGCCCCAGCATTTT. Residues: CASSSQGGNQPQHF. The variable domain in full, completed from reference TRBV5-4 and TRBJ1-5, reads ETGVTQSPTHLIKTRGQQVTLRCSSQSGHNTVSWYQQALGQGPQFIFQYYREEENGRGNFPPRFSGLQFPNYSSELNVNALELDDSALYLCASSSQGGNQPQHFGDGTRLSIL.

CDR3 in DNA: TGTGCCAGCAGTTCACAGGGGGCGGGTAACTATGGCTACACCTTC. Residues: CASSSQGAGNYGYTF. The chain has TRBV9 and TRBJ1-2; TRBD1 matches 9 bases. Germline CDR1 reads SGDLS; CDR2 reads YYNGEE. This CDR3 spans 15 amino acids. Trimming cost V 5 bases and J 1 base; bases outside gene matches: 6.